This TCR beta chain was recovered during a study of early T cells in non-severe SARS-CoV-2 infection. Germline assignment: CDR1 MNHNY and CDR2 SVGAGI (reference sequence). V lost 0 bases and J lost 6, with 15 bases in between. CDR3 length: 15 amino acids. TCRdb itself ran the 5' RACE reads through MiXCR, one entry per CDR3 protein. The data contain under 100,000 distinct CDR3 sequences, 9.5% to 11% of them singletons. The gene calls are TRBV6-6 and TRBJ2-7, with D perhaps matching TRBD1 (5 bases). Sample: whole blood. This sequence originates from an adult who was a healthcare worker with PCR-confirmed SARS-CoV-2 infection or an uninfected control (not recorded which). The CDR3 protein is CASSYSTGGAGEQYF. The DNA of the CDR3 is TGTGCCAGCAGTTACTCGACTGGTGGGGCCGGCGAGCAGTACTTC.